This TCR beta chain was captured in a study of naive CD8 T cells in extremely preterm neonates. Deletions cut 5 bases from V and 5 bases from J, with 9 bases between. The CDR3 contains 13 residues. In germline, CDR1 is MNHEY, CDR2 SVGAGI. The data were produced by immunoSEQ multiplex PCR, yet TCRdb's version contains in-frame clones alone and is incomplete. The sample comprises around 6,600 clones, just under 98% of which are singletons, and more than 0.3% rests with the top ten. As concerns this clone: What it binds is not known.

Peripheral blood came from healthy approximately 16-60 month-old surgical children and healthy nonsmoking adults. The sample holds sorted live naive CD8+ CD45RA+CCR7+ T cells. Study-level points and caveats: Preterm infants showed shorter CDR3s, fewer N additions and less trimming than older groups.

The origin of this receptor is a human donor in good health. The rearrangement links TRBV6-5 to TRBJ2-2, with a weak D call TRBD2 (6 bases). Input material: naive CD8+ T cells from blood. In DNA form, the CDR3 reads TGTGCCAGCAGTGATAGCGGAACCGGGGAGCTGTTTTTT. Translated, it gives CASSDSGTGELFF.